This T cell receptor (beta chain) was recorded in a study of immune evolution from preneoplasia to lung adenocarcinoma. Patients had resection in Japan or China between the mid-2010s and the late 2010s. Macro-dissection enriched premalignant or tumor cells before nucleic acid extraction. The CDR3 spans 14 residues. The V gene's germline CDR1 is MNHEY and CDR2 SVGAGI. Germline trimming cut 6 bases from V and 4 bases from J; bases unmatched to any gene: 8. The repertoire was sequenced with immunoSEQ multiplex PCR; TCRdb's copy has only in-frame clones and lacks some. Among 9,000 to 10,000 clones, approximately 80% were seen once, and the ten largest hold approximately 2.9%. Remarks on this clone: Its antigen is unidentified.

Study results and limitations: Top clone share appeared to fall from AAH through AIS, MIA, adenocarcinoma. Clonality was highest in normal lung, lower in later-stage lesions apparently.

The receptor comes from a person aged 65 to 85 with lung adenocarcinoma. The V call is TRBV6-5, the J call TRBJ2-7; 8 positions match TRBD1. The material sequenced was FFPE lung adenocarcinoma in situ tissue. The CDR3 here is CASRSWTGWYEQYF. The CDR3 nucleotides read TGTGCCAGCAGATCCTGGACAGGGTGGTACGAGCAGTACTTC.